This paragraph covers one T cell receptor beta chain sequence. This record comes from a study of blood T cells in healthy people across ages. It was with a sample-barcoded 5' primer and a J-beta primer mix that a second PCR of roughly 6 to 11 cycles was run. TCRdb analysed the 5' RACE reads with MiXCR anew, one entry per CDR3 protein. Of 780,000 or so distinct CDR3 sequences listed, 45% to 70% were seen once; the top ten hold 20% to 30%. The CDR3 loop spans 12 amino acids. Germline CDR1 and CDR2: SGHNT and YENEEA. Trimming stripped 8 bases from V and 5 bases from J, with 12 bases between. Sample donors were healthy Caucasian individuals that came from Russia, aged about 6 to 95.

The chain couples TRBV11-3 to TRBJ1-2, with D maybe TRBD1 (6 bases). The TCR comes from a man in his forties or fifties in good health. Sequenced material: blood. The CDR3 spells CASGSQGYGYTF. CDR3 DNA: TGTGCCAGCGGCTCTCAGGGGTATGGCTACACCTTC.